The sequence of this T cell receptor (beta chain) was determined in a study of identical twins. Looked up from germline, CDR1 is SEHNR and CDR2 is FQNEAQ (reference sequence). The CDR3 contains 13 residues. The V end lost 4 bases, the J end lost 6 bases, and 9 bases lay between the germline ends. This clonotype has ten or more counts. One entry per CDR3 protein, called by TCRdb with MiXCR from the 5' RACE reads. In the table there are over 200,000 distinct CDR3 sequences, 5.5% to 7.5% of which are singletons. The same sample was also used in a study of T cells expressing NK-cell markers. That source notes: Repertoires of TCR beta were obtained from T cells sorted as CD3+CD56+NKG2C+, CD3+CD56+NKG2C- and CD3+CD56-NKG2C+. Of CD8+ T cells, about 1.0-8% belonged to dominant NKG2C+ clonotypes in five to seven donors. One observes that, in a handful of donors, these clonotypes were also the leading ones within the CD3+CD56-NKG2C+ fraction.

The specimen was CD8+ T cells sorted from blood. The receptor was derived from a woman aged 18-29 years in good health. The chain links TRBV7-9 to TRBJ2-2, with D uncertain. CDR3 in amino acids: CASSSGLAGELFF. The CDR3 bases are TGTGCCAGCAGCTCAGGATTAGCCGGGGAGCTGTTTTTT.